This T cell receptor (beta chain) is drawn from a study of neurological immune-mediated disorders. Each CDR3 protein gets one entry after TCRdb re-called the 5' RACE reads with MiXCR. Of 54,000 or so distinct CDR3 sequences listed, less than 4% are singletons. There are many counts of this clonotype. The receptor's source is a man between 60 and 70 years old with multiple sclerosis. The sample consisted of PBMCs.

The CDR3 DNA follows: TGTGCCAGCAGTTACTCGTCGCCGACATCAGGTGGCTACACCTTC. This sequence encodes CASSYSSPTSGGYTF. The chain has TRBV6-6 and TRBJ1-2; D gene uncertain. This CDR3 is built from 15 residues. CDR1 and CDR2 from the germline V gene are MNHNY and SVGAGI (reference sequence). V lost 0 bases to trimming and J lost 7 bases, with 15 bases between them.